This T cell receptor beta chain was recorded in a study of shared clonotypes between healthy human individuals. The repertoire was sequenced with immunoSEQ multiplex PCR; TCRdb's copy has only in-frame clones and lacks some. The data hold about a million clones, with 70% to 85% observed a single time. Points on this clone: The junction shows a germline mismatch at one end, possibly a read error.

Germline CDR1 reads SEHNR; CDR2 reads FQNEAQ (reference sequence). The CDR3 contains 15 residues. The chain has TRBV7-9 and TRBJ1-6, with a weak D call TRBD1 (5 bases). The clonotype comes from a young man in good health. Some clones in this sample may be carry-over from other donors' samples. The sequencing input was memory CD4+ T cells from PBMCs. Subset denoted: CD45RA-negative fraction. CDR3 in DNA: TGTGCCAGCAGCGCGACTCAGGGTTATAATTCACCCCCCCACTTT. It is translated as CASSATQGYNSPPHF.